The 14 T cell receptor beta chains below all came from one sample that was sequenced in a study of T-cell memory formation after mild COVID-19. TCRdb called the 5' RACE reads again in MiXCR, with one record for every CDR3 protein. The profile covers fewer than 350,000 distinct CDR3 sequences, with more than 15% appearing a single time and 23% taken by the ten largest. The specimen was PBMCs or a T cell subset sorted from them (not recorded which). The receptors here all came from a man aged 18 to 35 who had mild COVID-19 (a few samples of this study predate the infection). Cell type and time point are not known.

Only a few counts were recorded for this clonotype. The chain carries TRBV29-1 and TRBJ1-2; D ambiguous. In germline, CDR1 is SQVTM, CDR2 ANQGSEA. V lost 4 bases to trimming and J lost 4 bases, with 7 bases between them. The CDR3 spans 11 residues. The CDR3 loop is CSVGRTYGYTF. The CDR3 DNA reads as TGCAGCGTTGGGAGGACCTATGGCTACACCTTC.

This chain joins TRBV15 and TRBJ2-7, with a possible D match to TRBD2 (6 bases). The germline CDR1 and CDR2 sequences are LNHNV and YYDKDF (reference sequence). Trimming stripped 0 bases from V and 9 bases from J, with 9 bases between. The CDR3 consists of 12 residues. The CDR3 nucleotides are TGTGCCACCAGCAGAGATTACGGGGGGCAGTACGTC. It is translated as CATSRDYGGQYV.

A few counts support this clonotype. This could be a read error, since a much larger clone is one nucleotide away. The chain is built from TRBV27 and TRBJ2-5, with TRBD2 matching over 12 bases. Germline V CDR1 and CDR2: MNHEY, SMNVEV (reference sequence). The CDR3 runs to 16 residues. CDR3 bases: TGTGCCCGCTCTAGCGGGGGGGCCGGTTTGTTAGAGACCCAGTGCTTC. This encodes CARSSGGAGLLETQCF.

This clonotype was recorded a few times. The rearrangement joins TRBV7-2 to TRBJ2-1; 8 bases are shared with TRBD2. The CDR3 length is 14 residues. The V gene's germline CDR1 is SGHTA and CDR2 FQGNSA. Germline trimming cut 5 bases from V and 10 bases from J; bases unmatched to any gene: 10. The CDR3 reads CASSRQRGGGEQFF. The CDR3 DNA follows: TGTGCCAGCAGCCGCCAACGGGGGGGAGGAGAGCAGTTCTTC.

The chain has TRBV20-1 and TRBJ2-4, with 10 bases aligning to TRBD1. Germline values: CDR1 DFQATT, CDR2 SNEGSKA (reference sequence). The CDR3 covers 14 residues. With V trimmed by 6 bases and J by 5 bases, 7 bases remained unmatched. Written as DNA, the CDR3 is TGCAGTGCCGCGCGCGGGACAGGGGAAAACATTCAGTACTTC. It codes for CSAARGTGENIQYF.

This chain links TRBV7-9 with TRBJ2-3; 7 positions match TRBD2. CDR1 is SEHNR and CDR2 is FQNEAQ in the germline V gene (reference sequence). The V and J ends lost 3 bases and 4 bases, in that order; junction bases with no gene match: 7. The CDR3 runs 15 residues. CDR3 loop: CASSLRRLAPDTQYF. The DNA for the CDR3 is TGTGCCAGCAGCTTGCGACGACTAGCCCCAGATACGCAGTATTTT.

The chain uses TRBV29-1 and TRBJ2-3, with TRBD2 matching over 11 bases. Trimming cost V 7 bases and J 2 bases; bases outside gene matches: 8. The CDR3 extends over 15 amino acids. Germline CDR1 is SQVTM and CDR2 is ANQGSEA. For the CDR3, the DNA is TGCAGCGCTGGGGCTAGCGGGGGGTCCACAGATACGCAGTATTTT. Amino acids: CSAGASGGSTDTQYF.

This clonotype came up a few times. V usage is TRBV20-1 and J usage is TRBJ1-1; D gene uncertain. The V and J ends lost 3 bases and 0 bases respectively, with 2 bases between them. The CDR3 extends over 11 amino acids. Germline V lookup: CDR1 DFQATT, CDR2 SNEGSKA (reference sequence). The CDR3 region has the DNA TGCAGTGCTAGCATGAACACTGAAGCTTTCTTT. It specifies CSASMNTEAFF.

The rearrangement links TRBV20-1 to TRBJ2-5; no definite D call. The CDR3 is 13 amino acids. Germline lookup yields CDR1 DFQATT and CDR2 SNEGSKA (reference sequence). The V and J ends lost 6 bases and 4 bases respectively, with 15 bases between them. The CDR3 is CSAPPPVLETQYF. The CDR3, as DNA: TGCAGTGCCCCTCCCCCCGTGTTAGAGACCCAGTACTTC.

DNA for the CDR3: TGTGCCAGCAGTTTCCCTAGCGGGGGTTACAATGAGCAGTTCTTC. Translation: CASSFPSGGYNEQFF. The gene calls are TRBV12-3 or TRBV12-4 and TRBJ2-1, with 10 bases identical to TRBD2. The CDR3 is 15 amino acids. V was clipped by 3 bases and J by 4 bases; unmatched bases: 3.

This clonotype has a handful of counts. The chain joins TRBV20-1 to TRBJ2-7; D call uncertain. The CDR3 runs to 12 residues. Germline V gives CDR1 DFQATT, CDR2 SNEGSKA (reference sequence). Deletions cut 0 bases from V and 4 bases from J, with 7 bases between. The CDR3 DNA is TGCAGTGCTAGAGATTTGGGGTACGAGCAGTACTTC. Its protein is CSARDLGYEQYF.

This clonotype turned up a few times. The rearrangement links TRBV7-3 to TRBJ2-1; possible D gene TRBD2, 5 bases. The length of the CDR3 is 13 residues. Trimming pared 0 bases from V and 6 bases from J, leaving 6 bases between. The germline gives CDR1 SGHTA, CDR2 FQGTGA. The CDR3 region is CASSLTGSNEQFF. CDR3 coding DNA: TGTGCCAGCAGCTTAACAGGGAGCAATGAGCAGTTCTTC.

This clonotype was seen a handful of times. The J gene is TRBJ2-7, the V gene TRBV27; no clear D gene. V was shortened by 5 bases and J by 6 bases, with 17 bases between the two germline ends. This CDR3 comprises 14 residues. CDR1 and CDR2 (germline): MNHEY, SMNVEV (reference sequence). The CDR3 spells CASSPGRVWGEQYF. The DNA of the CDR3 is TGTGCCAGCAGTCCGGGTAGGGTATGGGGCGAGCAGTACTTC.

The genes are TRBV27 and TRBJ2-2, with TRBD2 identical over 10 bases. With 7 bases clipped from V and 6 bases from J, the junction kept 5 bases outside the gene matches. The CDR3 totals 14 residues. Germline-derived CDR1 and CDR2 are MNHEY and SMNVEV (reference sequence). This CDR3 reads CASKSGLAAGELFF. CDR3 DNA sequence: TGTGCCAGCAAGAGCGGACTAGCGGCCGGGGAGCTGTTTTTT.